The next 30 T cell receptor beta chains were all read from a single sample in a study of blood T cell repertoires in COVID-19 (dated by TCRdb to 2020 to 2021). The library was obtained by the immunoSEQ multiplex PCR assay. Imported from immuneACCESS, the table was reduced by TCRdb to in-frame sequences with V and J called. These copies leave out some clones; in studies compared against another copy, an unresolved V gene accounts for under half, and the cause of the remainder is not known. The sample yields 90,000 or so clones; approximately 88% were counted once. Together, the top ten hold roughly 3.5% of the sample. The sequenced sample was peripheral blood. The source of these receptors is a woman between 70 and 85 years old with acute or convalescent COVID-19.

This chain uses TRBV5-1 with TRBJ1-5, with 10 bases identical to TRBD1. This CDR3 spans 14 amino acids. V shed 4 bases and J 4 bases; nucleotides not matched to a gene: 2. From germline, CDR1 is SGHRS and CDR2 YFSETQ. CDR3 in amino acids: CASSMGQGNQPQHF. The CDR3 nucleotides are TGCGCCAGCAGCATGGGACAGGGGAATCAGCCCCAGCATTTT.

The CDR3 nucleotides are TGTGCCTGGAGTTACTCTGGAAACACCATATATTTT. It translates to CAWSYSGNTIYF. This rearrangement joins TRBV30 to TRBJ1-3; D is undetermined. Germline-derived CDR1 and CDR2 are GTSNPN and SVGIG (reference sequence). This CDR3 spans 12 amino acids. Trimming shortened V by 2 bases and J by 0 bases, and 2 bases separated the two germline ends.

This chain links TRBV11-3 with TRBJ2-1, with 7 bases that match TRBD2. The CDR3 loop spans 16 amino acids. Trimming took 5 bases from V and 6 from J; bases not matched to a gene: 13. Germline CDR1 and CDR2: SGHNT and YENEEA. CDR3 bases: TGTGCCAGCAGCCCAAGATTGGGCACGGGGGGCAATGAGCAGTTCTTC. Amino acid sequence: CASSPRLGTGGNEQFF.

This rearrangement joins TRBV29-1 to TRBJ1-2, with TRBD1 identical over 8 bases. This CDR3 is built from 12 residues. Trimming took 6 bases from V and 8 from J; bases not matched to a gene: 8. Germline-derived CDR1 and CDR2 are SQVTM and ANQGSEA. CDR3 residues: CSVTGQGIGYTF. CDR3 bases: TGCAGCGTAACTGGACAGGGCATCGGCTACACCTTC. Full variable domain (remainder filled in from reference TRBV29-1 and TRBJ1-2): SAVISQKPSRDICQRGTSLTIQCQVDSQVTMMFWYRQQPGQSLTLIATANQGSEATYESGFVIDKFPISRPNLTFSTLTVSNMSPEDSSIYLCSVTGQGIGYTFGSGTRLTVV.

V and J are TRBV5-1 and TRBJ2-5; TRBD1 matches 8 bases. This CDR3 region has 17 residues. After removal of 0 bases from V and 7 bases from J, the junction contained 14 bases not matched to a gene. Germline lookup yields CDR1 SGHRS and CDR2 YFSETQ. As DNA, the CDR3 is TGCGCCAGCAGCTTGGATGCAGGACAGGGTGGCTTTGGGACCCAGTACTTC. This translates into CASSLDAGQGGFGTQYF.

The table lists this clone with a few counts. V is TRBV3-1 (or the pseudogene TRBV3-2) and J is TRBJ2-4; 8 bases map to TRBD2. Germline V gives CDR1 LGHDT, CDR2 YNNKEL (reference sequence). V lost 4 bases to trimming and J lost 4 bases; unmatched junction nucleotides: 3. The CDR3 covers 14 residues. CDR3 sequence reads: CASSPTSGKNIQYF. CDR3 sequence (DNA): TGTGCCAGCAGCCCCACTAGCGGAAAAAACATTCAGTACTTC.

This sequence joins TRBV7-2 and TRBJ2-3, with 7 bases fitting TRBD2. Trimming cost V 2 bases and J 2 bases; bases outside gene matches: 1. Germline V gives CDR1 SGHTA, CDR2 FQGNSA. The CDR3 sequence is 14 residues long. CDR3 nucleotide sequence: TGTGCCAGCAGCTTAAGCGGGATCACAGATACGCAGTATTTT. Translated, it gives CASSLSGITDTQYF.

Concerning this clone itself: Other nucleotide sequences from this sample produce the same CDR3. The chain is built from TRBV2 and TRBJ2-1; 16 nucleotides align to TRBD2. Germline CDR1 SNHLY, CDR2 FYNNEI. This CDR3 contains 15 residues. The junction had 1 base not matched to a gene; V was cut back by 4 bases and J by 7 bases. DNA for the CDR3: TGTGCCAGCAGTGTGGGACTAGCGGGAGGGAATGAGCAGTTCTTC. It encodes CASSVGLAGGNEQFF.

The gene calls are TRBV7-9 and TRBJ2-7; D is perhaps TRBD2 (5 bases). V lost 0 bases, J lost 3 bases, and 12 bases lay in between. The CDR3 has 15 residues. Per the germline V gene, CDR1 is SEHNR and CDR2 is FQNEAQ (reference sequence). CDR3 protein: CASSLALPGIYEQYF. The CDR3 DNA follows: TGTGCCAGCAGCTTAGCATTACCGGGGATCTACGAGCAGTACTTC.

The V gene is TRBV6-5, the J gene TRBJ1-1; 7 bases agree with TRBD1. The CDR3 extends over 15 amino acids. Germline V CDR1 and CDR2: MNHEY, SVGAGI. V gave up 6 bases and J gave up 4 bases; unmatched junction bases: 11. The CDR3 bases are TGTGCCAGCAGGATGGCAGGGGGAAGTGGCACTGAAGCTTTCTTT. Protein: CASRMAGGSGTEAFF.

The J gene is TRBJ2-7, the V gene TRBV12-3 or TRBV12-4; 7 bases map to TRBD1. The CDR3 is 12 residues long. The J segment lost 4 bases and the V segment lost 5 bases, leaving 2 bases of the junction unmatched. The CDR3 reads CASSQTGYEQYF. The CDR3, as DNA: TGTGCCAGCAGTCAGACAGGGTACGAGCAGTACTTC.

The chain carries TRBV7-9 and TRBJ2-5; 8 bases are a match to TRBD1. The CDR3 totals 14 residues. Trimming removed 1 base from V and 4 bases from J; junction bases left unmatched: 2. Germline V gives CDR1 SEHNR, CDR2 FQNEAQ (reference sequence). The CDR3 here is CASSLVGTGETQYF. In DNA form, the CDR3 reads TGTGCCAGCAGCTTAGTGGGGACAGGAGAGACCCAGTACTTC.

This chain uses TRBV19 with TRBJ2-2; D gene ambiguous. The V end lost 8 bases, the J end lost 0 bases, and 7 bases lay between the germline ends. Looked up from germline, CDR1 is LNHDA and CDR2 is SQIVND (reference sequence). The CDR3 consists of 13 residues. The CDR3 nucleotides are TGTGCCAGTTGGCAATCGAACACCGGGGAGCTGTTTTTT. Its translation is CASWQSNTGELFF. The entire variable domain, with the rest obtained from reference TRBV19 and TRBJ2-2, is as follows: DGGITQSPKYLFRKEGQNVTLSCEQNLNHDAMYWYRQDPGQGLRLIYYSQIVNDFQKGDIAEGYSVSREKKESFPLTVTSAQKNPTAFYLCASWQSNTGELFFGEGSRLTVL.

The rearrangement joins TRBV7-6 to TRBJ2-3, with TRBD2 matching 7 bases. CDR1 and CDR2 from the germline V gene are SGHVS and FNYEAQ. J was trimmed by 0 bases and V by 5 bases; bases with no gene match: 14. The CDR3 consists of 18 residues. This CDR3 reads CASSPSGLHKSSTDTQYF. CDR3 coding DNA: TGTGCCAGCAGCCCGTCGGGACTACACAAATCTAGCACAGATACGCAGTATTTT.

The chain links TRBV2 to TRBJ1-3; the match to TRBD1 covers 7 bases. V trimming: 6 bases; J trimming: 2 bases; junction bases outside the gene matches: 1. Germline CDR1 SNHLY, CDR2 FYNNEI. The CDR3 extends over 13 amino acids. This CDR3 reads CASRTGAGNTIYF. In DNA form, the CDR3 reads TGTGCCAGCAGAACAGGGGCTGGAAACACCATATATTTT.

The V gene is TRBV5-1, the J gene TRBJ1-3; 9 nucleotides align to TRBD1. Germline V gene data show CDR1 as SGHRS and CDR2 as YFSETQ. The CDR3 has 16 residues. V shed 4 bases, J shed 8 bases, and the junction held 13 bases outside the gene matches. The CDR3 loop reads CASSKRDRALGDTIYF. As DNA, the CDR3 is TGCGCCAGCAGCAAACGGGACAGGGCTCTCGGGGACACCATATATTTT.

The CDR3 here is CASSPSGQNEKLFF. The CDR3 DNA reads TGCGCCAGCAGCCCCTCGGGACAGAATGAAAAACTGTTTTTT. The J gene is TRBJ1-4, the V gene TRBV4-1; the match to TRBD1 covers 7 bases. CDR3 length equals 14 residues. Germline CDR1 is MGHRA and CDR2 is YSYEKL. V gave up 4 bases and J gave up 5 bases; unmatched junction bases: 4.

This clone has a single count. V gene TRBV7-8 combines with J gene TRBJ2-1; 9 bases align to TRBD1. The CDR3 covers 16 residues. With V trimmed by 5 bases and J by 2 bases, 7 bases remained unmatched. The germline CDR1 and CDR2 sequences are SGHVS and FQNEAQ. The CDR3 region is CASSVAGTGTYNEQFF. The CDR3 DNA follows: TGTGCCAGCAGCGTCGCCGGGACAGGGACCTACAATGAGCAGTTCTTC.

CDR3 residues: CASSYSNLGGNNEQFF. The CDR3 DNA reads as TGTGCCAGCAGTTACTCGAATCTAGGGGGAAACAATGAGCAGTTCTTC. This chain links TRBV6-6 with TRBJ2-1; TRBD1 might be the D (6 bases). Per the germline V gene, CDR1 is MNHNY and CDR2 is SVGAGI (reference sequence). Trimming removed 0 bases from V and 5 bases from J, with 14 bases in between. This CDR3 has 16 amino acids.

The V and J genes are TRBV6-5 and TRBJ1-6; 7 nucleotides match TRBD1. J lost 11 bases, V lost 5 bases, and 12 bases had no gene match. Germline V CDR1 and CDR2: MNHEY, SVGAGI. This CDR3 contains 15 residues. The chain's CDR3 is CASSLTGTVPTPLHF. The CDR3 DNA sequence: TGTGCCAGCAGTCTCACCGGGACAGTCCCAACACCCCTCCACTTT.

The chain has TRBV28 and TRBJ1-1, with 8 bases aligning to TRBD1. Trimming at V came to 3 bases and at J to 9 bases, leaving 9 bases not matched to a gene. CDR3 length: 14 amino acids. The germline V gene encodes CDR1 MDHEN and CDR2 SYDVKM. CDR3 sequence reads: CASSFAGGVSKAFF. The CDR3 DNA follows: TGTGCCAGCAGTTTCGCAGGGGGCGTAAGTAAAGCTTTCTTT.

The V call is TRBV29-1, the J call TRBJ2-2; 12 nucleotides agree with TRBD1. V was clipped by 6 bases and J by 4 bases; unmatched bases: 3. CDR1 is SQVTM and CDR2 is ANQGSEA in the germline V gene. CDR3 length: 14 residues. In DNA form, the CDR3 reads TGCAGCGTGGGGGACAGGGGGCCCACCGGGGAGCTGTTTTTT. Translation gives CSVGDRGPTGELFF.

This rearrangement joins TRBV7-9 to TRBJ1-5; 9 nucleotides match TRBD1. The J segment lost 2 bases and the V segment lost 0 bases, leaving 11 bases of the junction unmatched. The CDR3 covers 19 residues. Looked up from germline, CDR1 is SEHNR and CDR2 is FQNEAQ (reference sequence). The CDR3 DNA follows: TGTGCCAGCAGCTTAGCACGGGCCGGGACAGGGTACGGCAATCAGCCCCAGCATTTT. It codes for CASSLARAGTGYGNQPQHF. Full variable domain (remainder filled in from reference TRBV7-9 and TRBJ1-5): DTGVSQNPRHKITKRGQNVTFRCDPISEHNRLYWYRQTLGQGPEFLTYFQNEAQLEKSRLLSDRFSAERPKGSFSTLEIQRTEQGDSAMYLCASSLARAGTGYGNQPQHFGDGTRLSIL.

The chain joins TRBV18 to TRBJ2-3, with D tentatively TRBD2 (6 bases). Germline CDR1 is KGHSH and CDR2 is LQKENI. Trimming shortened V by 5 bases and J by 3 bases, and 15 bases separated the two germline ends. This CDR3 contains 15 residues. The CDR3 bases are TGTGCCAGCTCAGGTTCCCGAGGAGGGACAGATACGCAGTATTTT. Protein: CASSGSRGGTDTQYF.

This rearrangement joins TRBV7-2 to TRBJ2-7; TRBD2 is a possible D gene (6 bases). The V gene lost 6 bases and the J gene lost 3 bases, with 15 bases spanning the gap. The CDR3 covers 14 residues. Germline V gene lookup returns CDR1 SGHTA and CDR2 FQGNSA. CDR3 protein: CASSRRLDFYEQYF. As DNA, the CDR3 is TGTGCCAGCAGTCGCAGACTAGATTTCTACGAGCAGTACTTC.

The V call is TRBV7-9, the J call TRBJ1-2; D might be TRBD1 (5 bases). V lost 1 base to trimming and J lost 6 bases, with 12 bases between them. The germline V gene has CDR1 SEHNR and CDR2 FQNEAQ (reference sequence). The CDR3 runs to 14 residues. In DNA form, the CDR3 reads TGTGCCAGCAGCTTAGTCTTTGGGGCGGATGGCTACACCTTC. Its translation: CASSLVFGADGYTF.

V usage is TRBV28 and J usage is TRBJ2-1, with D unresolved. The germline V gene encodes CDR1 MDHEN and CDR2 SYDVKM. Trimming stripped 6 bases from V and 0 bases from J, with 12 bases between. The CDR3 totals 15 residues. The CDR3 DNA is TGTGCCAGCAGGTCTACAGTCAGCTCCTACAATGAGCAGTTCTTC. It specifies CASRSTVSSYNEQFF.

The V and J genes are TRBV3-1 (or the pseudogene TRBV3-2) and TRBJ1-1, with 7 nucleotides matching TRBD1. CDR1 LGHDT and CDR2 YNNKEL come from the germline V gene (reference sequence). V was pared by 1 base and J by 10 bases, with 3 bases of the junction left unmatched. CDR3 length: 12 residues. In DNA form, the CDR3 reads TGTGCCAGCAGCCAAGGGCCAGGGGGAGCTTTCTTT. Its protein is CASSQGPGGAFF.

Concerning this clone itself: This CDR3 is also generated by other DNA sequences in the sample. The chain combines TRBV5-1 with TRBJ2-1, with D possibly being TRBD1 (6 bases). Germline loops: CDR1 SGHRS, CDR2 YFSETQ. V was clipped by 2 bases and J by 0 bases, with 9 bases between them. CDR3 length: 15 residues. The CDR3 here is CASSLGGSSYNEQFF. CDR3 DNA: TGCGCCAGCAGCTTAGGGGGAAGCTCCTACAATGAGCAGTTCTTC.

The chain uses TRBV3-1 (or the pseudogene TRBV3-2) and TRBJ1-4, with D possibly TRBD1 on 5 matching bases. Germline CDR1 reads LGHDT; CDR2 reads YNNKEL (reference sequence). CDR3 length: 16 amino acids. V lost 3 bases and J 0 bases, leaving 11 bases between the germline ends. CDR3 protein: CASSQGGLATNEKLFF. CDR3 DNA sequence: TGTGCCAGCAGCCAGGGGGGACTAGCAACTAATGAAAAACTGTTTTTT.